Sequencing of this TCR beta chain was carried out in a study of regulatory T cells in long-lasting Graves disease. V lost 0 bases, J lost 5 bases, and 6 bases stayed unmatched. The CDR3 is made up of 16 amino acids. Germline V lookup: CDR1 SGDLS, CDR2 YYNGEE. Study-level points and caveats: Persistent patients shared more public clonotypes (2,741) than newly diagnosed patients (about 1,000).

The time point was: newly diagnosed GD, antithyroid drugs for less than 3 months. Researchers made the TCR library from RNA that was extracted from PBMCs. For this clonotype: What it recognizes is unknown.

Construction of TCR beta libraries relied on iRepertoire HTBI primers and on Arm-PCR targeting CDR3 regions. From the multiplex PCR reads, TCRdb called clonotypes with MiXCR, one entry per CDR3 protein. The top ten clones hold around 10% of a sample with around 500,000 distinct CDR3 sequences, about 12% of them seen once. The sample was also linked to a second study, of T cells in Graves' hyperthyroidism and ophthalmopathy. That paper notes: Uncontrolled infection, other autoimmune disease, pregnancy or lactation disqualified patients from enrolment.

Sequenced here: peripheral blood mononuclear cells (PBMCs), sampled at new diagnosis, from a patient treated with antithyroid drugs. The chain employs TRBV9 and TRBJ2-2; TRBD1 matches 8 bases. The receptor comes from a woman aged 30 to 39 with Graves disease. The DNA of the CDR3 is TGTGCCAGCAGCGTAGCCGGACAGGGTTGGACCGGGGAGCTGTTTTTT. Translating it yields CASSVAGQGWTGELFF. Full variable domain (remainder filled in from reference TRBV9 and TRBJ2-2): DSGVTQTPKHLITATGQRVTLRCSPRSGDLSVYWYQQSLDQGLQFLIQYYNGEERAKGNILERFSAQQFPDLHSELNLSSLELGDSALYFCASSVAGQGWTGELFFGEGSRLTVL.